The 14 T cell receptor beta chains given below trace back to one sample, sequenced in a study of T cell responses to AZD1222 COVID-19 vaccine. Sequencing used immunoSEQ multiplex PCR; TCRdb keeps in-frame clones, though not all of them. The sample lists around 35,000 clones; 85% to 90% were seen once. Sequences were derived from peripheral blood, sampled 28 days after the second AZD1222 dose. These receptors were taken from an adult who received the AZD1222 COVID-19 vaccine.

This sequence joins TRBV5-6 and TRBJ1-4; TRBD1 agrees at 7 bases. The CDR3 spans 16 residues. Per the germline V gene, CDR1 is SGHDT and CDR2 is YYEEEE. V lost 0 bases and J lost 7; bases outside the gene matches: 9. The CDR3 sequence: CASSLAPGGISEKLFF. In nucleotides, the CDR3 is TGTGCCAGCAGCTTGGCTCCAGGGGGTATTAGTGAAAAACTGTTTTTT. The variable domain in full, with the rest retrieved from reference TRBV5-6 and TRBJ1-4, is DAGVTQSPTHLIKTRGQQVTLRCSPKSGHDTVSWYQQALGQGPQFIFQYYEEEERQRGNFPDRFSGHQFPNYSSELNVNALLLGDSALYLCASSLAPGGISEKLFFGSGTQLSVL.

The chain links TRBV13 to TRBJ1-1; TRBD1 might be the D (5 bases). The CDR3 is 17 amino acids. The germline V gene encodes CDR1 PRHDT and CDR2 FYEKMQ (reference sequence). Trimming cost V 2 bases and J 0 bases, with 16 bases left between them. The CDR3 protein is CASSLSRERFMNTEAFF. The DNA of the CDR3 is TGTGCCAGCAGCTTATCCAGGGAGCGTTTTATGAACACTGAAGCTTTCTTT. Using reference TRBV13 and TRBJ1-1 for the parts outside the CDR3, the full variable domain is AAGVIQSPRHLIKEKRETATLKCYPIPRHDTVYWYQQGPGQDPQFLISFYEKMQSDKGSIPDRFSAQQFSDYHSELNMSSLELGDSALYFCASSLSRERFMNTEAFFGQGTRLTVV.

In this sample, this clone turned up once. One end of the junction fails to match germline, which may point to a read error. This chain links TRBV10-2 with TRBJ2-7; 10 bases fit TRBD1. Germline V gene data show CDR1 as WSHSY and CDR2 as SAAADI. The CDR3 runs 17 residues. This CDR3 is CARSEPHDRGRTYEQYF. CDR3 coding DNA: TGCGCCCGCAGTGAGCCCCACGACAGGGGGCGAACCTACGAGCAGTACTTC.

This chain links TRBV19 with TRBJ1-6, with D unclear. The V gene lost 1 base and the J gene lost 10 bases, with 5 bases spanning the gap. Germline CDR1 and CDR2: LNHDA and SQIVND (reference sequence). This CDR3 has 12 amino acids. The CDR3 coding sequence is TGTGCCAGTAGTATAGTCGGCTCACCCCTCCACTTT. Translation gives CASSIVGSPLHF.

The chain recombines TRBV28 with TRBJ2-3; 7 bases are shared with TRBD2. Germline V lookup: CDR1 MDHEN, CDR2 SYDVKM. V shed 4 bases, J shed 5 bases, and the junction held 9 bases outside the gene matches. CDR3 length: 15 residues. CDR3 sequence (DNA): TGTGCCAGCAGTTCACCTAAGCGGGGCGTAGATACGCAGTATTTT. The encoded protein is CASSSPKRGVDTQYF.

The gene calls are TRBV6-5 and TRBJ1-1; no firm D call. With 2 bases removed from V and 8 bases from J, the gap between germline ends came to 15 bases. The CDR3 sequence is 14 residues long. The germline V gene has CDR1 MNHEY and CDR2 SVGAGI. In nucleotides, the CDR3 is TGTGCCAGCAGTTACCATCCCCTGGGAGGAGAAGCTTTCTTT. The encoded protein is CASSYHPLGGEAFF.

V is TRBV18 and J is TRBJ2-2; D call uncertain. Between the trimmed V and J ends, which lost 0 bases and 3 bases, there was a span of 5 bases. The germline gives CDR1 KGHSH, CDR2 LQKENI. CDR3 size: 14 residues. CDR3 sequence (DNA): TGTGCCAGCTCACCACCTCGAGACACCGGGGAGCTGTTTTTT. It specifies CASSPPRDTGELFF. The whole variable domain, remainder taken from reference TRBV18 and TRBJ2-2, is NAGVMQNPRHLVRRRGQEARLRCSPMKGHSHVYWYRQLPEEGLKFMVYLQKENIIDESGMPKERFSAEFPKEGPSILRIQQVVRGDSAAYFCASSPPRDTGELFFGEGSRLTVL.

The chain is built from TRBV5-1 and TRBJ2-6; TRBD1 matches 7 bases. Germline CDR1 is SGHRS and CDR2 is YFSETQ. This CDR3 spans 16 amino acids. Losses at the gene ends were 4 bases for V and 0 bases for J; bases not matched to a gene: 4. CDR3 sequence reads: CASSPGDSSGANVLTF. The DNA of the CDR3 is TGCGCCAGCAGCCCTGGGGACAGCTCTGGGGCCAACGTCCTGACTTTC. Complete variable domain (other parts from reference TRBV5-1 and TRBJ2-6): KAGVTQTPRYLIKTRGQQVTLSCSPISGHRSVSWYQQTPGQGLQFLFEYFSETQRNKGNFPGRFSGRQFSNSRSEMNVSTLELGDSALYLCASSPGDSSGANVLTFGAGSRLTVL.

Notes on this clone: This may come from a read error, since a much larger clone is one base off. The chain links TRBV30 to TRBJ2-1, with D tentatively TRBD1 (5 bases). V was trimmed by 3 bases and J by 8 bases, leaving 17 bases between them. The length of the CDR3 is 14 residues. From germline, CDR1 is GTSNPN and CDR2 SVGIG (reference sequence). The CDR3 coding sequence is TGTGCCTGGAGCGCGACGGCTCTAGGGGATGAGCAGTTCTTC. It is translated as CAWSATALGDEQFF.

V usage is TRBV4-1 and J usage is TRBJ2-7; a weak D match, TRBD2 (5 bases). The CDR3 has 14 residues. The ends were cut back, 4 bases at V and 9 bases at J, with 19 bases in the middle. The germline V gene has CDR1 MGHRA and CDR2 YSYEKL. As DNA, the CDR3 is TGCGCCAGCAGCCGTGACTTGCAGCCGGAGGCGCAGTACTTC. It specifies CASSRDLQPEAQYF.

The CDR3 DNA follows: TGTGCCAGCAGTCCGACCCAGAGTTCCGGGCAGTATTTT. Translation: CASSPTQSSGQYF. The chain joins TRBV6-6 to TRBJ2-3; D is unclear. The CDR3 covers 13 residues. The germline V gene has CDR1 MNHNY and CDR2 SVGAGI (reference sequence). Trimming removed 5 bases from V and 11 bases from J, with 17 bases in between.

The genes are TRBV4-2 and TRBJ1-1; a possible D gene is TRBD1 (6 bases). V was shortened by 6 bases and J by 9 bases, with 20 bases between the two germline ends. The V gene's germline CDR1 is LGHNA and CDR2 YNFKEQ. The CDR3 is 14 amino acids. The CDR3, as DNA: TGTGCCAGCAGTTACCGGACAGACGATTTTAAAGCTTTCTTT. Translating gives CASSYRTDDFKAFF.

The V gene is TRBV2, the J gene TRBJ2-1, with 8 bases identical to TRBD2. The CDR3 has 14 residues. In germline, CDR1 is SNHLY, CDR2 FYNNEI. The ends lost 11 bases at V and 2 bases at J; junction bases unmatched: 8. The CDR3 spells CAGGQRGTYNEQFF. The CDR3 nucleotides are TGTGCCGGCGGTCAGCGGGGGACCTACAATGAGCAGTTCTTC.

This chain connects TRBV2 to TRBJ2-2; 12 bases are shared with TRBD2. Germline lookup yields CDR1 SNHLY and CDR2 FYNNEI. Trimming took 8 bases from V and 9 from J; bases not matched to a gene: 10. There are 15 residues in the CDR3. CDR3 bases: TGTGCCAGCGGAGGACTAGCGGGGAGGTACCGGGAGCTGTTTTTT. It specifies CASGGLAGRYRELFF.